This entry lists 21 T cell receptor beta chains sequenced from one sample in a study of T cells in Graves' hyperthyroidism and ophthalmopathy (dated by TCRdb to about 2019). The library was prepared using multiplex PCR. The instrument was an Illumina HiSeq 2000. The TCR beta CDR3 regions were amplified from the RNA transcripts. A first-round RT-PCR of the TCR CDR3 used the HTBI primer set with the Qiagen OneStep RT-PCR kit. TCRdb ran its own pipeline on the public reads, namely fastp trimming at Q25 and MiXCR clone calling, and kept in-frame beta chains. Merged by CDR3 protein, the rows form single entries marked with the most common genes and DNA. The sample table shows approximately 560,000 distinct CDR3 sequences, and 15% to 19% are seen once. Around 7.8% of the sample is in the top ten clones. Sequenced input: blood. Receptors were obtained from a woman younger than 45 with Graves' hyperthyroidism.

As for this clonotype: A read error is possible here, since a much larger clone lies one base away. The J gene is TRBJ2-2, the V gene TRBV28, with a weak D call TRBD2 (5 bases). Germline-derived CDR1 and CDR2 are MDHEN and SYDVKM. The CDR3 loop spans 16 amino acids. Here the CDR3 reads CASSKRLAPNTGEQFF. In DNA form, the CDR3 reads TGTGCCAGCAGTAAAAGGCTAGCACCGAACACCGGGGAGCAGTTTTTT.

The rearrangement links TRBV25-1 to TRBJ1-4; D remains unclear. CDR1 is MGHDK, CDR2 SYGVNS, per germline. The CDR3 spans 16 residues. V lost 3 bases, J lost 1 base, and 12 bases lay in between. The CDR3: CASSDGRRGTNEKLFF. CDR3 nucleotides: TGTGCCAGCAGTGACGGTAGGCGGGGAACTAATGAAAAACTGTTTTTT.

This clonotype was observed many times. The chain employs TRBV20-1 and TRBJ2-2, with D possibly matching TRBD2 (7 bases). From germline, CDR1 is DFQATT and CDR2 SNEGSKA (reference sequence). This CDR3 has 15 amino acids. Deletions cut 6 bases from V and 2 bases from J, with 16 bases between. The CDR3 DNA sequence: TGCAGTGCCCGAGGGGGGGCGCAAAACACCGGGGAGCTGTTTTTT. It translates to CSARGGAQNTGELFF.

This clonotype was recorded only once. The CDR3: CASRRRDRTDTQYF. CDR3 bases: TGTGCCAGCAGGCGCCGGGACAGGACAGATACGCAGTATTTT. The V gene is TRBV12-3 or TRBV12-4, the J gene TRBJ2-3, with TRBD1 identical over 8 bases. The CDR3 length is 14 residues. V lost 6 bases and J lost 3; bases outside the gene matches: 5.

The rearrangement uses TRBV29-1 and TRBJ2-7, with D unresolved. V lost 4 bases to trimming and J lost 6 bases, with 7 bases between them. The CDR3 is made up of 10 amino acids. Germline-derived CDR1 and CDR2 are SQVTM and ANQGSEA. CDR3 region: CSVGGSEQYF. The CDR3 DNA sequence: TGCAGCGTTGGGGGATCCGAGCAGTACTTC.

This clonotype was detected a few times. As DNA, the CDR3 is TGTGCCAGCAGCCGGCGGGCGGGAGCGACAGATACGCAGTATTTT. Translated, it gives CASSRRAGATDTQYF. The chain joins TRBV5-6 to TRBJ2-3, with 7 bases identical to TRBD2. The germline gives CDR1 SGHDT, CDR2 YYEEEE. V dropped 4 bases and J dropped 3; count of bases not matched to a gene: 8. The CDR3 runs 15 residues.

This clonotype was picked up many times. This chain links TRBV20-1 with TRBJ2-1; no reliable D call. Trimming removed 3 bases from V and 9 bases from J, with 12 bases in between. This CDR3 has 12 residues. The germline V gene has CDR1 DFQATT and CDR2 SNEGSKA (reference sequence). The CDR3 nucleotides read TGCAGTGCTAGTAAGTTGGTCTCTGAGCAGTTCTTC. This translates into CSASKLVSEQFF.

This clonotype was seen just once. The genes are TRBV15 and TRBJ2-7; 7 bases map to TRBD2. Trimming at V came to 5 bases and at J to 1 base, leaving 5 bases not matched to a gene. The CDR3 runs to 14 residues. Germline CDR1 LNHNV, CDR2 YYDKDF (reference sequence). The CDR3: CATSGLDRSYEQYF. The DNA for the CDR3 is TGTGCCACCAGCGGACTAGACAGATCCTACGAGCAGTACTTC.

This rearrangement joins TRBV20-1 to TRBJ2-7; the D is unclear. V shed 0 bases and J shed 3 bases, with 12 bases lying between them. The germline V gene has CDR1 DFQATT and CDR2 SNEGSKA (reference sequence). The CDR3 contains 14 residues. CDR3 in DNA: TGCAGTGCTAGAGATAGTGCTGAGTTCTACGAGCAGTACTTC. It translates to CSARDSAEFYEQYF.

The rearrangement uses TRBV20-1 and TRBJ2-2, with TRBD2 matching 10 bases. Unmatched junction bases numbered 12, after V lost 0 bases and J lost 8 bases. CDR3 size: 17 residues. Per germline, CDR1 DFQATT and CDR2 SNEGSKA (reference sequence). CDR3 nucleotide sequence: TGCAGTGCTAGAGATTTCCGGCTAGCGGGAGCTGGGGGGGAGCTGTTTTTT. Translating it yields CSARDFRLAGAGGELFF.

This clonotype was counted between two and nine times. This sequence joins TRBV27 and TRBJ1-5; 10 bases are a match to TRBD1. CDR1 is MNHEY, CDR2 SMNVEV, per germline (reference sequence). Losses at the gene ends were 6 bases for V and 4 bases for J; bases not matched to a gene: 6. The CDR3 sequence is 15 residues long. The CDR3 reads CASRPTGGGNQPQHF. As DNA, the CDR3 is TGTGCCAGCAGACCGACAGGGGGCGGGAATCAGCCCCAGCATTTT.

This clonotype is a singleton in its sample. V usage is TRBV5-6 and J usage is TRBJ2-7; D possibly corresponds to TRBD1 (5 bases). The V and J ends lost 4 bases and 3 bases respectively, with 14 bases between them. Germline lookup yields CDR1 SGHDT and CDR2 YYEEEE. The CDR3 spans 14 residues. CDR3 residues: CASSRGQNSYEQYF. The CDR3, as DNA: TGTGCCAGCAGCCGAGGACAAAACAGCTACGAGCAGTACTTC.

The chain links TRBV7-6 to TRBJ1-4; D ambiguous. The CDR3 covers 15 residues. Germline V CDR1 and CDR2: SGHVS, FNYEAQ. Trimming took off 5 bases at V and 9 bases at J, with 19 bases between the two ends. The CDR3 nucleotides are TGTGCCAGCAGCCAATTGACCGGAAGGAATAAAAAACTGTTTTTT. It codes for CASSQLTGRNKKLFF. The complete variable domain, with remaining parts taken from reference TRBV7-6 and TRBJ1-4, reads GAGVSQSPRYKVTKRGQDVALRCDPISGHVSLYWYRQALGQGPEFLTYFNYEAQQDKSGLPNDRFSAERPEGSISTLTIQRTEQRDSAMYRCASSQLTGRNKKLFFGSGTQLSVL.

This clonotype was seen only a few times. The chain couples TRBV30 to TRBJ2-2, with 11 positions matching TRBD1. CDR1 and CDR2 from the germline V gene are GTSNPN and SVGIG (reference sequence). Trimming removed 3 bases from V and 3 bases from J; junction bases left unmatched: 12. This CDR3 comprises 18 residues. In nucleotides, the CDR3 is TGTGCCTGGAGGGGAAAAATAGGACAGGGGGCGCACACCGGGGAGCTGTTTTTT. It translates to CAWRGKIGQGAHTGELFF.

This clonotype was counted only a few times. This chain uses TRBV19 with TRBJ1-1; D call uncertain. The CDR3 length is 15 residues. The germline CDR1 and CDR2 sequences are LNHDA and SQIVND (reference sequence). Trimming took 10 bases from V and 2 from J, leaving 20 bases between them. The CDR3 DNA follows: TGTGCCACAGCCTGGGGAGGTCCGCCCAACACTGAAGCTTTCTTT. Residues: CATAWGGPPNTEAFF.

This clonotype was seen ten or more times. The chain recombines TRBV7-9 with TRBJ2-1, with D possibly matching TRBD2 (5 bases). V was pared by 5 bases and J by 1 base, with 15 bases between. Germline V gene sequence: CDR1 SEHNR, CDR2 FQNEAQ (reference sequence). The CDR3 extends over 16 amino acids. The DNA for the CDR3 is TGTGCCAGCAGCCGCCAATCTAGGGAGTCCTACAATGAGCAGTTCTTC. Its protein product is CASSRQSRESYNEQFF.

This clonotype was seen a handful of times. The rearrangement joins TRBV7-2 to TRBJ2-6; 7 bases align to TRBD1. Germline-derived CDR1 and CDR2 are SGHTA and FQGNSA. The CDR3 sequence is 18 residues long. Trimming cost V 1 base and J 2 bases; bases outside gene matches: 8. The CDR3 coding sequence is TGTGCCAGCAGCTTAGTCATAGTGACAGGGACTGGGGCCAACGTCCTGACTTTC. This translates into CASSLVIVTGTGANVLTF.

Ten or more counts support this clonotype. This sequence joins TRBV2 and TRBJ2-1, with unresolved D. The CDR3 runs 14 residues. Per germline, CDR1 SNHLY and CDR2 FYNNEI. Trimming stripped 6 bases from V and 5 bases from J, with 14 bases between. The CDR3 coding sequence is TGTGCCAGCAGCCCGGCCCACATAAACAATGAGCAGTTCTTC. It specifies CASSPAHINNEQFF.

This clonotype has only one observation. A much bigger clone sits one base away, suggesting this may be a read error. The chain carries TRBV28 and TRBJ1-6; D unresolved. Looked up from germline, CDR1 is MDHEN and CDR2 is SYDVKM. The CDR3 length is 15 residues. The V gene lost 2 bases and the J gene lost 12 bases, with 17 bases spanning the gap. CDR3 sequence (DNA): TGTGCCAGCAGTTTACCCGAGGGTTGGGGTTTACCCCTCCACTTT. Its translation: CASSLPEGWGLPLHF.

At least ten counts were recorded for this clonotype. The V call is TRBV5-5, the J call TRBJ2-1; D is perhaps TRBD2 (6 bases). The CDR3 is made up of 17 amino acids. Trimming pared 0 bases from V and 0 bases from J, leaving 13 bases between. Per germline, CDR1 SGHKS and CDR2 YYEKEE (reference sequence). The CDR3 nucleotides read TGTGCCAGCAGCTTGGTTCTAGCGTTGAGCTCCTACAATGAGCAGTTCTTC. Residues: CASSLVLALSSYNEQFF.

This clonotype appeared a few times. The chain combines TRBV9 with TRBJ1-1, with 8 bases lining up with TRBD1. Germline-derived CDR1 and CDR2 are SGDLS and YYNGEE. The junction had 5 bases not matched to a gene; V was cut back by 0 bases and J by 4 bases. The CDR3 extends over 15 amino acids. The CDR3 DNA sequence: TGTGCCAGCAGCGTAGGGACAGGGTCGGGCACTGAAGCTTTCTTT. Its translation: CASSVGTGSGTEAFF.